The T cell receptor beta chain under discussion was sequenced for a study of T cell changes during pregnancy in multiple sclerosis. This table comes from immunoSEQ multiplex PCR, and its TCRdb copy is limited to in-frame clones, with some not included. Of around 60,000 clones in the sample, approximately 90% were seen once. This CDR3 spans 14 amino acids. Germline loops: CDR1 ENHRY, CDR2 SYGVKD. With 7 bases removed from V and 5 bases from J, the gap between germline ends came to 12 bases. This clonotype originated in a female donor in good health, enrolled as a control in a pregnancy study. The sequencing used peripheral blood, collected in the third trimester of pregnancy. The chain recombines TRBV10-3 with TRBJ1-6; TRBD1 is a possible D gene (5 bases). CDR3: CAITPGLDNSPLHF. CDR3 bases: TGTGCCATCACCCCGGGACTCGATAATTCACCCCTCCACTTT.